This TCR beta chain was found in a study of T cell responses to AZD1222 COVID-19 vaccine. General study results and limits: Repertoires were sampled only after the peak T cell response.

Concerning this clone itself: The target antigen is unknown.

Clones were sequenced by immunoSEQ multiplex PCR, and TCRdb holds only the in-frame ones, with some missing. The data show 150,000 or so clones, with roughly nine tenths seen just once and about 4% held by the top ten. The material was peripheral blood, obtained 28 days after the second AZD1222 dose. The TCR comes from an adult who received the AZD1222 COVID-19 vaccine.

The CDR3, as DNA: TGTGCCAGCAGCCCGACTAGCGCCCAAGAGACCCAGTACTTC. Translated: CASSPTSAQETQYF. The V and J genes are TRBV5-6 and TRBJ2-5; 8 nucleotides align to TRBD2. After removal of 4 bases from V and 1 base from J, the junction contained 3 bases not matched to a gene. The CDR3 contains 14 residues. Germline V gives CDR1 SGHDT, CDR2 YYEEEE.